These 16 T cell receptor beta chains share one sample of origin, sequenced in a study of PD-1 blockade in classical Hodgkin lymphoma. Measured with immunoSEQ multiplex PCR; TCRdb has only the in-frame clones, and not every one. The sample holds approximately 89,000 clones, 83% seen once. Indicated time point: cycle 4 day 1 (C4D1), after six to seven weeks of nivolumab. Every patient relapsed after autologous stem cell transplantation, and brentuximab vedotin exposure varied. The sample consisted of peripheral blood mononuclear cells (PBMCs), taken before the fourth cycle of nivolumab. These receptors all come from a human donor with classical Hodgkin lymphoma.

V gene TRBV10-3 combines with J gene TRBJ1-5, with 7 nucleotides matching TRBD1. V dropped 8 bases and J dropped 4; count of bases not matched to a gene: 2. Germline V gene lookup returns CDR1 ENHRY and CDR2 SYGVKD. The CDR3 consists of 12 residues. CDR3 DNA sequence: TGTGCCATCGGGACAGAGAATCAGCCCCAGCATTTT. It is translated as CAIGTENQPQHF.

This clone was counted between two and nine times. V is TRBV11-2 and J is TRBJ2-1, with 12 positions matching TRBD2. The CDR3 length is 15 residues. Per germline, CDR1 SGHAT and CDR2 FQNNGV. J lost 6 bases, V lost 4 bases, and 4 bases had no gene match. In DNA, the CDR3 is TGTGCCAGCAGCTCATTACTAGCGGGAGGCAATGAGCAGTTCTTC. As protein: CASSSLLAGGNEQFF. The full variable domain, its missing parts supplied by reference TRBV11-2 and TRBJ2-1, is EAGVAQSPRYKIIEKRQSVAFWCNPISGHATLYWYQQILGQGPKLLIQFQNNGVVDDSQLPKDRFSAERLKGVDSTLKIQPAKLEDSAVYLCASSSLLAGGNEQFFGPGTRLTVL.

The chain is built from TRBV2 and TRBJ1-1; 7 bases match TRBD1. The CDR3 spans 13 residues. The J segment lost 9 bases and the V segment lost 2 bases, leaving 6 bases of the junction unmatched. The germline CDR1 and CDR2 sequences are SNHLY and FYNNEI. The CDR3 coding sequence is TGTGCCAGCAGTGAAAGGGGGCAGTACAAAGCTTTCTTT. It specifies CASSERGQYKAFF.

This clone was found once. This chain joins TRBV2 and TRBJ2-1; 7 bases are shared with TRBD2. The CDR3 sequence is 13 residues long. Looked up from germline, CDR1 is SNHLY and CDR2 is FYNNEI. For the CDR3, the DNA is TGTGCTGGGTGGCGGGAGACCGTCAATGAGCAGTTCTTC. This translates into CAGWRETVNEQFF. Looking up the rest from reference TRBV2 and TRBJ2-1 gives the full variable domain: EPEVTQTPSHQVTQMGQEVILRCVPISNHLYFYWYRQILGQKVEFLVSFYNNEISEKSEIFDDQFSVERPDGSNFTLKIRSTKLEDSAMYFCAGWRETVNEQFFGPGTRLTVL.

The chain links TRBV27 to TRBJ1-2; D not resolved. The CDR3 is 12 amino acids. V lost 4 bases to trimming and J lost 8 bases, with 11 bases between them. The germline V gene encodes CDR1 MNHEY and CDR2 SMNVEV (reference sequence). CDR3 DNA sequence: TGTGCCAGCAGTTCTGGTTGGGAAGGCTACACCTTC. Translated: CASSSGWEGYTF.

This clone appeared a few times. The chain combines TRBV6-1 with TRBJ2-3, with 11 bases lining up with TRBD2. Germline V gene sequence: CDR1 MNHNS, CDR2 SASEGT. This CDR3 comprises 19 residues. Trimming cost V 2 bases and J 4 bases; bases outside gene matches: 14. The CDR3 loop reads CASSEPPGGTSGSPDTQYF. In DNA form, the CDR3 reads TGTGCCAGCAGTGAACCCCCCGGGGGAACTAGCGGGAGCCCAGATACGCAGTATTTT.

V and J are TRBV19 and TRBJ2-1; D remains unclear. The CDR3 totals 15 residues. The V and J ends lost 2 bases and 2 bases respectively, with 10 bases between them. In germline, CDR1 is LNHDA, CDR2 SQIVND (reference sequence). The CDR3, as DNA: TGTGCCAGTAGTATATCCCGCCTTGCCTACAATGAGCAGTTCTTC. Amino acids: CASSISRLAYNEQFF.

The chain has TRBV27 and TRBJ2-2, with TRBD1 matching 8 bases. Trimming at V came to 6 bases and at J to 3 bases, leaving 6 bases not matched to a gene. Germline CDR1 reads MNHEY; CDR2 reads SMNVEV (reference sequence). This CDR3 region has 15 residues. The CDR3 spells CASRVGQGDTGELFF. CDR3 DNA: TGTGCCAGCAGAGTCGGACAGGGTGACACCGGGGAGCTGTTTTTT.

This clone was observed a few times. The chain uses TRBV5-1 and TRBJ2-7; D might be TRBD1 (6 bases). This CDR3 contains 14 residues. Trimming pared 4 bases from V and 3 bases from J, leaving 14 bases between. Germline assignment: CDR1 SGHRS and CDR2 YFSETQ. The CDR3 loop is CASSPSGQSYEQYF. As DNA, the CDR3 is TGCGCCAGCAGCCCCTCAGGACAGAGCTACGAGCAGTACTTC.

The rearrangement joins TRBV5-6 to TRBJ1-5; D may be TRBD1 (5 bases). The CDR3 has 13 residues. The germline V gene has CDR1 SGHDT and CDR2 YYEEEE. V lost 4 bases and J 7 bases, leaving 12 bases between the germline ends. DNA of the CDR3: TGTGCCAGCAGCCCCCAGGGCCGGCAGCCCCAGCATTTT. Protein product: CASSPQGRQPQHF.

This chain connects TRBV19 to TRBJ2-7, with TRBD1 matching 11 bases. V lost 3 bases and J lost 6; bases outside the gene matches: 10. The germline V gene has CDR1 LNHDA and CDR2 SQIVND (reference sequence). The CDR3 length is 16 residues. CDR3 DNA: TGTGCCAGTAGTATCGAATCCGGGACAGGGGGGGGCGAGCAGTACTTC. Its protein is CASSIESGTGGGEQYF.

The chain has TRBV5-1 and TRBJ2-7; 8 bases fit TRBD2. Trimming removed 3 bases from V and 7 bases from J; junction bases left unmatched: 9. This CDR3 region has 14 residues. Germline CDR1 and CDR2: SGHRS and YFSETQ. The DNA for the CDR3 is TGCGCCAGCAGCTCGGGTTGGGCTAGCGGGGAGCAGTACTTC. Encoded protein: CASSSGWASGEQYF.

The chain uses TRBV5-1 and TRBJ2-7; weak D call: TRBD1 (5 bases). The CDR3 has 14 amino acids. Per germline, CDR1 SGHRS and CDR2 YFSETQ. V was pared by 4 bases and J by 3 bases, with 14 bases between. The CDR3 loop is CASSLRQGSYEQYF. As DNA, the CDR3 is TGCGCCAGCAGCCTACGGCAGGGCAGCTACGAGCAGTACTTC.

The count of this clone is one. The chain has TRBV5-1 and TRBJ2-5, with D perhaps being TRBD1 or TRBD2 (6 bases each). Trimming shortened V by 0 bases and J by 3 bases, and 15 bases separated the two germline ends. Germline V CDR1 and CDR2: SGHRS, YFSETQ. The CDR3 consists of 16 residues. The CDR3 sequence: CASSLGPVGGEETQYF. For the CDR3, the DNA is TGCGCCAGCAGCTTGGGCCCAGTGGGGGGCGAAGAGACCCAGTACTTC.

The chain carries TRBV7-9 and TRBJ1-2; a possible D gene is TRBD1 (6 bases). Trimming took 8 bases from V and 4 from J, leaving 23 bases between them. This CDR3 is 16 amino acids long. The germline V gene has CDR1 SEHNR and CDR2 FQNEAQ (reference sequence). Here the CDR3 reads CASGENSGGHGYGYTF. As DNA, the CDR3 is TGTGCCAGCGGTGAGAACTCGGGGGGCCACGGCTATGGCTACACCTTC.

This clone showed up just a few times. The gene calls are TRBV28 and TRBJ2-7; D unclear. The ends were cut back, 5 bases at V and 5 bases at J, with 7 bases in the middle. Germline-derived CDR1 and CDR2 are MDHEN and SYDVKM. The CDR3 totals 11 residues. CDR3 loop: CASSPQDEQYF. The CDR3 bases are TGTGCCAGCAGTCCCCAAGACGAGCAGTACTTC.